The clone carrying this TCR beta chain has only a few counts. The target antigen is unknown. This record comes from a study of T cells after yellow fever vaccination. Study findings and constraints: Clonotypes appearing in both CD4 and CD8 compartments existed, and their share was small. Reappearance after the booster was seen for most primary-vaccination clones, at roughly 96% CD4 and about 90% CD8.

The TCR cDNA carried a universal primer site and UMIs from 5'RACE template switching. TCRdb re-called the 5' RACE reads through MiXCR, storing one row per CDR3 protein. The table includes 620,000 or so distinct CDR3 sequences, roughly 12% detected once. This CDR3 spans 14 amino acids. Germline V gene lookup returns CDR1 SGHKS and CDR2 YYEKEE (reference sequence). Trimming took 1 base from V and 7 from J, leaving 9 bases between them. This sequence joins TRBV5-5 and TRBJ1-6; TRBD1 might be the D (5 bases). The source was PBMCs, collected on the day of the yellow fever booster vaccination. The clonotype was recovered from a man aged 30-40 years who received the YFV17D yellow fever vaccine. The CDR3 DNA is TGTGCCAGCAGCTTGACAGGACCGAATTCACCCCTCCACTTT. This gives the protein CASSLTGPNSPLHF.